This section outlines one T cell receptor beta chain sequence together with its context. Its antigen is as yet unknown. TCRdb passed the 5' RACE reads through MiXCR, listing each CDR3 protein once. The table has some 840,000 distinct CDR3 sequences, about 10% seen once. The sample is drawn from a study of CD8 T cells in ankylosing spondylitis. Study conclusions and caveats: A TCR beta motif of 7 to 9 highly homologous variants seemed to mark ankylosing spondylitis blood.

The V end was cut by 5 bases, the J end by 11 bases, with 10 bases between. The CDR3 has 11 amino acids. The germline V gene has CDR1 MGHDK and CDR2 SYGVNS. The chain employs TRBV25-1 and TRBJ2-1; D is uncertain. The TCR was taken from a male donor with ankylosing spondylitis. Sample: blood, either unsorted or a sorted T cell fraction (not recorded which). CDR3 coding DNA: TGTGCCAGCAGTAATAGGAAGAAGCAGTTCTTC. Its protein is CASSNRKKQFF.